Listed below are T cell receptor beta chains from one sample, sequenced in a study of blood T cell repertoires in COVID-19. Sequenced by immunoSEQ multiplex PCR; TCRdb stores in-frame clones only, minus some. In the table there are roughly 200,000 clones, about 90% of which are singletons. Sequencing used PBMCs or T cells enriched from blood (not recorded which). These receptors all come from a man under 40 who had recovered from COVID-19. Each CDR3 is given with its conserved first and last residue. The D gene is left open where the match is weak. Size values are once, few and many counts, or a class for expanded clones, and some rows have none.

>NA|TRBJ1-1|TRBD1|TRBV9
CASSVRQGGNTEAFF
TGTGCCAGCAGCGTGCGACAGGGGGGGAACACTGAAGCTTTCTTT
>NA|TRBJ1-5|NA|TRBV30
CAWSDWKGFTGTGQPQHF
TGTGCCTGGAGTGATTGGAAGGGGTTCACAGGGACGGGGCAGCCCCAGCATTTT
>NA|TRBJ2-7|NA|TRBV11-3
CASSLTSGLTYEQYF
TGTGCCAGCAGCTTAACAAGCGGCCTCACCTACGAGCAGTACTTC
>NA|TRBJ2-7|NA|TRBV15
CATTASGVHEQYF
TGTGCCACTACCGCCTCGGGTGTCCACGAGCAGTACTTC
>NA|TRBJ1-5|NA|TRBV3-1/TRBV3-2
CASSQGTGNQPQHF
TGTGCCAGCAGCCAAGGCACAGGCAATCAGCCCCAGCATTTT
>NA|TRBJ1-5|TRBD1|TRBV7-2
CASSSDRAYSNQPQHF
TGTGCCAGCAGCTCAGACAGGGCCTATAGCAATCAGCCCCAGCATTTT
>NA|TRBJ2-7|NA|TRBV18
CASSPQRNEQYF
TGTGCCAGCTCACCCCAGCGTAACGAGCAGTACTTC
>NA|TRBJ1-4|TRBD1|TRBV29-1
CSVQGATTNEKLFF
TGCAGCGTACAGGGGGCGACAACTAATGAAAAACTGTTTTTT
>NA|TRBJ1-2|TRBD1|TRBV7-9
CASSEGTVLYGYTF
TGTGCCAGCAGCGAGGGGACAGTGCTCTATGGCTACACCTTC
>NA|TRBJ2-7|NA|TRBV5-5
CASSFIQNEQYF
TGTGCCAGCAGCTTTATCCAGAACGAGCAGTACTTC
>NA|TRBJ1-6|TRBD1|TRBV6-4
CASSETGGGSPLHF
TGTGCCAGCAGTGAGACAGGGGGCGGCTCACCCCTCCACTTT
>NA|TRBJ1-3|NA|TRBV5-8
CASSSKKQNSGNTIYF
TGTGCCAGCAGCTCTAAAAAACAGAACTCTGGAAACACCATATATTTT
>NA|TRBJ2-7|TRBD1|TRBV11-3
CASSFGTGGSYEQYF
TGTGCCAGCAGCTTTGGGACAGGGGGCTCCTACGAGCAGTACTTC
>NA|TRBJ2-7|TRBD2|TRBV7-8
CASSPTSGTFYEQYF
TGTGCCAGCAGCCCAACTAGCGGGACCTTCTACGAGCAGTACTTC
>few|TRBJ2-7|NA|TRBV18
CASSKGGGDSYEQYF
TGTGCCAGCTCAAAAGGGGGGGGCGACTCCTACGAGCAGTACTTC
>few|TRBJ1-1|NA|TRBV29-1
CSVLKNTEAFF
TGCAGCGTACTCAAGAACACTGAAGCTTTCTTT
>NA|TRBJ2-1|NA|TRBV24-1
CATSDLRGSSYNEQFF
TGTGCCACCAGTGATTTGCGGGGGAGCTCCTACAATGAGCAGTTCTTC
>NA|TRBJ1-3|NA|TRBV27
CASSPRGIPSGNTIYF
TGTGCCAGCAGTCCCAGGGGTATTCCCTCTGGAAACACCATATATTTT
>NA|TRBJ1-3|NA|TRBV18
CASSPARSSGNTIYF
TGTGCCAGCTCACCCGCCCGGAGCTCTGGAAACACCATATATTTT
>NA|TRBJ1-2|NA|TRBV3-1/TRBV3-2
CASSHLGAMDYTF
TGTGCCAGCAGCCATTTGGGGGCGATGGATTACACCTTC
>once|TRBJ1-1|TRBD1|TRBV19
CATQDRLNTEAFF
TGTGCCACTCAGGACAGGCTAAACACTGAAGCTTTCTTT
>NA|TRBJ1-2|NA|TRBV9
CASSSNYQGINYGYTF
TGTGCCAGCAGCTCAAACTATCAAGGAATTAACTATGGCTACACCTTC
>NA|TRBJ2-2|TRBD2|TRBV4-3
CASSQGGLATGELFF
TGCGCCAGCAGCCAGGGGGGACTAGCGACCGGGGAGCTGTTTTTT
>NA|TRBJ2-3|TRBD2|TRBV9
CASSMTSGSVADTQYF
TGTGCCAGCAGCATGACTAGCGGGAGTGTCGCAGATACGCAGTATTTT
>NA|TRBJ1-4|NA|TRBV12-3/TRBV12-4
CASSLAPWEKLFF
TGTGCCAGCAGTTTGGCCCCCTGGGAAAAACTGTTTTTT
>once|TRBJ1-6|NA|TRBV5-4
CASSTRDRNSPLHF
TGTGCCAGCAGCACCAGGGATCGAAATTCACCCCTCCACTTT
>NA|TRBJ1-6|NA|TRBV4-2
CASSRLGSSYNSPLHF
TGTGCCAGCAGCCGGTTAGGGAGCTCCTATAATTCACCCCTCCACTTT
>NA|TRBJ1-5|NA|TRBV7-8
CASSLFSWGQRGQPQHF
TGTGCCAGCAGCTTATTCTCGTGGGGGCAGAGGGGTCAGCCCCAGCATTTT
>NA|TRBJ2-1|NA|TRBV5-1
CASRRGLQDEQFF
TGCGCCAGCAGACGGGGACTGCAGGATGAGCAGTTCTTC
>NA|TRBJ2-4|TRBD1|TRBV7-2
CASSLGGGRAKNIQYF
TGTGCCAGCAGCTTAGGAGGGGGCCGGGCCAAAAACATTCAGTACTTC
>NA|TRBJ2-1|NA|TRBV2
CASRATEKTSSEQFF
TGTGCCAGCAGGGCGACTGAAAAGACGTCTAGTGAGCAGTTCTTC
>NA|TRBJ1-2|NA|TRBV27
CASSLGGAQLYGYTF
TGTGCCAGCAGTCTAGGGGGGGCGCAGCTCTATGGCTACACCTTC
>NA|TRBJ1-1|NA|TRBV6-2/TRBV6-3
CASSSYGLLNTEAFF
TGTGCCAGCAGTTCATATGGGCTGCTGAACACTGAAGCTTTCTTT
>once|TRBJ2-5|TRBD2|TRBV6-5
CASSYTWTSGSGTQYF
TGTGCCAGCAGTTACACCTGGACTAGCGGGAGTGGGACCCAGTACTTC
>NA|TRBJ1-2|NA|TRBV24-1
CATSDHEGTFYYGYTF
TGTGCCACCAGTGACCACGAAGGGACATTTTACTATGGCTACACCTTC
>NA|TRBJ2-7|TRBD1|TRBV6-1
CASSSDRGTAYEQYF
TGTGCCAGCAGTTCCGACAGGGGAACAGCCTACGAGCAGTACTTC
>NA|TRBJ2-7|TRBD2|TRBV7-9
CASSPESGRARSYEQYF
TGTGCCAGCAGCCCTGAGAGCGGGAGGGCCCGCTCCTACGAGCAGTACTTC
>NA|TRBJ1-1|TRBD1|TRBV7-9
CASSLTGAMNTEAFF
TGTGCCAGCAGCTTAACAGGGGCGATGAACACTGAAGCTTTCTTT
>NA|TRBJ2-3|TRBD1|TRBV4-1
CASSYPGQGTDTQYF
TGCGCCAGCAGCTACCCGGGACAGGGGACAGATACGCAGTATTTT
>NA|TRBJ2-2|NA|TRBV28
CASSEGRRTGELFF
TGTGCCAGCAGCGAGGGTAGGAGGACCGGGGAGCTGTTTTTT
>few|TRBJ1-3|NA|TRBV30
CAWSQVGSTIYF
TGTGCCTGGAGTCAAGTCGGTTCCACCATATATTTT
>once|TRBJ2-1|TRBD2|TRBV5-1
CASSFPTGGGNEQFF
TGCGCCAGCAGCTTTCCGACGGGAGGGGGTAATGAGCAGTTCTTC
>NA|TRBJ2-7|TRBD1|TRBV10-3
CAISEGTGKSSYEQYF
TGTGCCATCAGTGAGGGGACAGGGAAGAGCTCCTACGAGCAGTACTTC
>few|TRBJ1-2|TRBD1|TRBV7-2
CASSTGTGYGYTF
TGTGCCAGCAGCACCGGGACAGGGTATGGCTACACCTTC
>NA|TRBJ1-1|TRBD1|TRBV23-1
CASSQSGQGWATNTEAFF
TGCGCCAGCAGTCAATCCGGACAGGGGTGGGCCACGAACACTGAAGCTTTCTTT
>NA|TRBJ2-2|TRBD2|TRBV11-3
CASSLSPRLAGGRYTGELFF
TGTGCCAGCAGTCTTAGTCCCCGACTAGCGGGAGGGCGGTACACCGGGGAGCTGTTTTTT
>NA|TRBJ2-2|NA|TRBV12-3/TRBV12-4
CASSQGSGELFF
TGTGCCAGCAGTCAAGGGAGCGGGGAGCTGTTTTTT
>NA|TRBJ1-6|TRBD1|TRBV3-1/TRBV3-2
CASSPGTGDSPLHF
TGTGCCAGCAGCCCGGGGACAGGGGATTCACCCCTCCACTTT